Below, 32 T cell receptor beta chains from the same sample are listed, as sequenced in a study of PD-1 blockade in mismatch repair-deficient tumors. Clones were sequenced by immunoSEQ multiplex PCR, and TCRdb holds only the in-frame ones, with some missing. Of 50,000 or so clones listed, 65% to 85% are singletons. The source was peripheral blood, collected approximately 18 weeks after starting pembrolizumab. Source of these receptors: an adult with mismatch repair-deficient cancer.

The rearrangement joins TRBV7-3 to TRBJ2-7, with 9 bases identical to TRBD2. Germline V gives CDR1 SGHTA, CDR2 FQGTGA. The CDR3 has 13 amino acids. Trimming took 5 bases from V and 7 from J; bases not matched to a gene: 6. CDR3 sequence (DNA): TGTGCCAGCAGCCCTAGCGGGACTATTGAGCAGTACTTC. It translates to CASSPSGTIEQYF.

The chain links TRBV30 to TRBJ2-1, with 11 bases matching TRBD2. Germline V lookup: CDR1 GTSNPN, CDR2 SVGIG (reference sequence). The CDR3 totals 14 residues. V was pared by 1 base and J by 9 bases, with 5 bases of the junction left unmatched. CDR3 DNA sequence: TGTGCCTGGAGTGGAGGGACTAGCGGCGCTGAGCAGTTCTTC. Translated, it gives CAWSGGTSGAEQFF. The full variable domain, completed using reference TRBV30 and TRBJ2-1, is SQTIHQWPATLVQPVGSPLSLECTVEGTSNPNLYWYRQAAGRGLQLLFYSVGIGQISSEVPQNLSASRPQDRQFILSSKKLLLSDSGFYLCAWSGGTSGAEQFFGPGTRLTVL.

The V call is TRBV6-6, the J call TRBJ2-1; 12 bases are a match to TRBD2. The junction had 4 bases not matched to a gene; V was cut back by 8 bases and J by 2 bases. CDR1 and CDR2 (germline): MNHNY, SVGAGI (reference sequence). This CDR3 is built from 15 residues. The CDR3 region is CASGLAGGPYNEQFF. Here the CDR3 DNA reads TGTGCCAGCGGCCTAGCGGGAGGGCCCTACAATGAGCAGTTCTTC.

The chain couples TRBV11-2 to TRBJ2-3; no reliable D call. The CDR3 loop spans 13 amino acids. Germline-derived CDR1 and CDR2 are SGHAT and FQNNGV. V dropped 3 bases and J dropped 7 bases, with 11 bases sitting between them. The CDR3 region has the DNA TGTGCCAGCAGCTTGGATCTAGGGAATACGCAGTATTTT. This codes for CASSLDLGNTQYF. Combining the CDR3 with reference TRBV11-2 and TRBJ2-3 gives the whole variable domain EAGVAQSPRYKIIEKRQSVAFWCNPISGHATLYWYQQILGQGPKLLIQFQNNGVVDDSQLPKDRFSAERLKGVDSTLKIQPAKLEDSAVYLCASSLDLGNTQYFGPGTRLTVL.

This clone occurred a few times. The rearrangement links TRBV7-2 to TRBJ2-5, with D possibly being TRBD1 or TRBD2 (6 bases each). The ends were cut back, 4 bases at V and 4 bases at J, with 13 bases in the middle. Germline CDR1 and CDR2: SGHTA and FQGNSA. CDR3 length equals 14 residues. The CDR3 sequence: CASSSWGAGETQYF. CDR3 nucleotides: TGTGCCAGCAGCTCGTGGGGGGCTGGAGAGACCCAGTACTTC.

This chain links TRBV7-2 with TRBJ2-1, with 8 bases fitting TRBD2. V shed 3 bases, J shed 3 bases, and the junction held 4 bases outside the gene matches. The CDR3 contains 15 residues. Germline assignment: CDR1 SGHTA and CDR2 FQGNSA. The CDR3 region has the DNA TGTGCCAGCAGCTTCGGGACTAGGGTCTACAATGAGCAGTTCTTC. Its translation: CASSFGTRVYNEQFF.

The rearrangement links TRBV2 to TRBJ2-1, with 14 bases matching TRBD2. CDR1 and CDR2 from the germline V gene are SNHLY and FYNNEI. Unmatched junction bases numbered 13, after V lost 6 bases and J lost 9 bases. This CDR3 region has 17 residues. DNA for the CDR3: TGTGCCAGCAGGGAGGGACTAGCGGGAGCCCACCCGGGTGAGCAGTTCTTC. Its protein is CASREGLAGAHPGEQFF.

This CDR3 is CATSRGGLAGVGEQYF. CDR3 coding DNA: TGTGCCACCAGCAGAGGAGGACTAGCGGGAGTAGGTGAGCAGTACTTC. This chain connects TRBV15 to TRBJ2-7; 13 bases are shared with TRBD2. V was pared by 1 base and J by 7 bases, with 7 bases of the junction left unmatched. The CDR3 totals 16 residues. Germline V gene lookup returns CDR1 LNHNV and CDR2 YYDKDF (reference sequence).

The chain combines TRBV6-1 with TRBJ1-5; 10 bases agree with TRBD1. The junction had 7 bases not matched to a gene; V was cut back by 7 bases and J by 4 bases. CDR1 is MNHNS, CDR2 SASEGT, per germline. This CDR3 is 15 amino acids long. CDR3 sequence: CASNLRDRGNQPQHF. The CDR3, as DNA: TGTGCCAGCAATCTCCGGGACAGGGGAAATCAGCCCCAGCATTTT.

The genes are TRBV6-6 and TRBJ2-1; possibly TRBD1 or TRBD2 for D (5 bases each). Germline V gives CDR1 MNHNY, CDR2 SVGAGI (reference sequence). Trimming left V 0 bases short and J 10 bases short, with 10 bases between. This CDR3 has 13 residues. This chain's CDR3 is CASSYSSGREQFF. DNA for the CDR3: TGTGCCAGCAGTTACTCGTCGGGGCGAGAGCAGTTCTTC.

The DNA of the CDR3 is TGCGCCAGCAGCAAGGCCTACAATGAGCAGTTCTTC. It is translated as CASSKAYNEQFF. This chain links TRBV5-1 with TRBJ2-1; D gene ambiguous. V was clipped by 4 bases and J by 2 bases, with 4 bases between them. The CDR3 runs 12 residues. Germline lookup yields CDR1 SGHRS and CDR2 YFSETQ. The variable domain in full, completed from reference TRBV5-1 and TRBJ2-1, reads KAGVTQTPRYLIKTRGQQVTLSCSPISGHRSVSWYQQTPGQGLQFLFEYFSETQRNKGNFPGRFSGRQFSNSRSEMNVSTLELGDSALYLCASSKAYNEQFFGPGTRLTVL.

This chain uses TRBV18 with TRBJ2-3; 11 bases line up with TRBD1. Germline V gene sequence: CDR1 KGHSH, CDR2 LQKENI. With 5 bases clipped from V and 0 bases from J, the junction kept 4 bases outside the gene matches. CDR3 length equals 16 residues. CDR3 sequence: CASSTGTGGSTDTQYF. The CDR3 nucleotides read TGTGCCAGCTCAACTGGGACAGGGGGAAGCACAGATACGCAGTATTTT.

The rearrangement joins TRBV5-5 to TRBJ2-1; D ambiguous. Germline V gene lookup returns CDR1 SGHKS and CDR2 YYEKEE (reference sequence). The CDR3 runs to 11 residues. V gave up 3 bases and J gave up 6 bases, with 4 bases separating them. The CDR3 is CASSSRNEQFF. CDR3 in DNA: TGTGCCAGCAGCTCCCGCAATGAGCAGTTCTTC.

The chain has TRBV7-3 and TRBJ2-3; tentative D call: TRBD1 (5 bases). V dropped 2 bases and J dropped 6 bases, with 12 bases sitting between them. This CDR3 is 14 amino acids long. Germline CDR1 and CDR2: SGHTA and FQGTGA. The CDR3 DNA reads TGTGCCAGCAGCTTAGGGTTCAGGGTGGATACGCAGTATTTT. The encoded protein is CASSLGFRVDTQYF.

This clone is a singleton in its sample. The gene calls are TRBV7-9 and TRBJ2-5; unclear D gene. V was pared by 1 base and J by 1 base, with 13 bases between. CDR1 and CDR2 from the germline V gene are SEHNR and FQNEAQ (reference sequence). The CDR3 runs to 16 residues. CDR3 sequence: CASSLGKDLFQETQYF. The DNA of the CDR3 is TGTGCCAGCAGCTTAGGCAAGGACCTATTCCAAGAGACCCAGTACTTC.

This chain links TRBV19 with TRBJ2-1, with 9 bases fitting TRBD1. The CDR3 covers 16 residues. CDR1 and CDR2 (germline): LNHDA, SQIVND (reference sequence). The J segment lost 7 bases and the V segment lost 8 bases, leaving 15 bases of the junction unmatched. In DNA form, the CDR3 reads TGTGCCAGTCTCTTAACCGGGACAGGGAGGGAAAATGAGCAGTTCTTC. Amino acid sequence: CASLLTGTGRENEQFF.

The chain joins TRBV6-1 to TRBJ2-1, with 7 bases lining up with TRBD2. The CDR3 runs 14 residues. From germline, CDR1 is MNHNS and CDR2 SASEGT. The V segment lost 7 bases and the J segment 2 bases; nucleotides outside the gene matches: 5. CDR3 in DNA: TGTGCCAGCATTCGGCGGGAGACCTACAATGAGCAGTTCTTC. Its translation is CASIRRETYNEQFF.

The CDR3 DNA is TGTGCCAGCAGCCTCAAATCGGACAGGGCAACCTACGAGCAGTACTTC. Encoded protein: CASSLKSDRATYEQYF. The gene calls are TRBV5-8 and TRBJ2-7; TRBD1 agrees at 8 bases. The CDR3 sequence is 16 residues long. Germline V gene sequence: CDR1 SGHTS, CDR2 YDEGEE. The V gene end was trimmed by 4 bases and the J gene end by 2 bases; junction bases not matched to a gene: 11. The variable domain in full, with the rest retrieved from reference TRBV5-8 and TRBJ2-7, is EAGVTQSPTHLIKTRGQQATLRCSPISGHTSVYWYQQALGLGLQFLLWYDEGEERNRGNFPPRFSGRQFPNYSSELNVNALELEDSALYLCASSLKSDRATYEQYFGPGTRLTVT.

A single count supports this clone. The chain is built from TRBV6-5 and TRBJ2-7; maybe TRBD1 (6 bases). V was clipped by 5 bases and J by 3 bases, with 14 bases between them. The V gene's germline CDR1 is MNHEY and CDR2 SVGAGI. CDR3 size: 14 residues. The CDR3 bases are TGTGCCAGCAGTGCAGGGGTAAGAGACTACGAGCAGTACTTC. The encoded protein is CASSAGVRDYEQYF.

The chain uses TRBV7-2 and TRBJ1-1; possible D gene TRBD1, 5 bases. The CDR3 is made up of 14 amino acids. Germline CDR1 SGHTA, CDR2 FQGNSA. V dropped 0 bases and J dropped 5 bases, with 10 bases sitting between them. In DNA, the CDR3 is TGTGCCAGCAGCTTAGCTTCAGGGCGGACTGAAGCTTTCTTT. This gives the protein CASSLASGRTEAFF. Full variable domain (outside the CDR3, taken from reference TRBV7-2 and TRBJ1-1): GAGVSQSPSNKVTEKGKDVELRCDPISGHTALYWYRQSLGQGLEFLIYFQGNSAPDKSGLPSDRFSAERTGGSVSTLTIQRTQQEDSAVYLCASSLASGRTEAFFGQGTRLTVV.

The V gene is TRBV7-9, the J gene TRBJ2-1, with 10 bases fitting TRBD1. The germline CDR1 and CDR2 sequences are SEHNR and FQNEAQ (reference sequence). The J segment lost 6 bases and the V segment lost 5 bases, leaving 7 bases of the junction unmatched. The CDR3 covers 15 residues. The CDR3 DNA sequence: TGTGCCAGCAGCCTGGGGGACAGGGGATCCAATGAGCAGTTCTTC. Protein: CASSLGDRGSNEQFF.

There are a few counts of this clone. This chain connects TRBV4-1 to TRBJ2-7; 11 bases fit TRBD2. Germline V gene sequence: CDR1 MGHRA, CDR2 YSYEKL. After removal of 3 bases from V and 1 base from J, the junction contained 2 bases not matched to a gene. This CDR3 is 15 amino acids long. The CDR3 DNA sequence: TGCGCCAGCAGCCAGGGACTAGCGGATTCCTACGAGCAGTACTTC. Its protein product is CASSQGLADSYEQYF.

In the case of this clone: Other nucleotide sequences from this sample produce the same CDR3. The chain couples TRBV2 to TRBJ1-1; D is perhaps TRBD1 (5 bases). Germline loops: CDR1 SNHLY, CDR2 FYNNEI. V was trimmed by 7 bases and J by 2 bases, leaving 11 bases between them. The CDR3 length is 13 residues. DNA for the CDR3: TGTGCCAGCACCGGGACCGCTAACACTGAAGCTTTCTTT. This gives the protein CASTGTANTEAFF.

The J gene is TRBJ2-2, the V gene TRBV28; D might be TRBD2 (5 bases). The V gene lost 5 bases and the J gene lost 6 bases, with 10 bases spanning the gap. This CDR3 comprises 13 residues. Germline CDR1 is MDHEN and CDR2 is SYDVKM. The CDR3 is CASSEGWSGELFF. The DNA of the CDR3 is TGTGCCAGCAGTGAGGGTTGGTCCGGGGAGCTGTTTTTT. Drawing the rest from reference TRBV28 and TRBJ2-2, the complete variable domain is DVKVTQSSRYLVKRTGEKVFLECVQDMDHENMFWYRQDPGLGLRLIYFSYDVKMKEKGDIPEGYSVSREKKERFSLILESASTNQTSMYLCASSEGWSGELFFGEGSRLTVL.

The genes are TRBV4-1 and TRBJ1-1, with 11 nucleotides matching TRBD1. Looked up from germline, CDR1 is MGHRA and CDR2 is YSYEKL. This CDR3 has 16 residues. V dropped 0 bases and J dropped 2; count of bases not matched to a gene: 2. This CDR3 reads CASSQDGQGANTEAFF. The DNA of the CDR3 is TGCGCCAGCAGCCAAGACGGACAGGGGGCAAACACTGAAGCTTTCTTT.

CDR3 nucleotides: TGTGCCAGCAGCTTTACAGGGGGGAATCAGCCCCAGCATTTT. Its translation is CASSFTGGNQPQHF. The chain links TRBV7-8 to TRBJ1-5; 8 bases are shared with TRBD1. This CDR3 has 14 amino acids. Trimming at V came to 3 bases and at J to 4 bases, leaving 2 bases not matched to a gene. Germline V CDR1 and CDR2: SGHVS, FQNEAQ. The full variable domain, completed using reference TRBV7-8 and TRBJ1-5, is GAGVSQSPRYKVAKRGQDVALRCDPISGHVSLFWYQQALGQGPEFLTYFQNEAQLDKSGLPSDRFFAERPEGSVSTLKIQRTQQEDSAVYLCASSFTGGNQPQHFGDGTRLSIL.

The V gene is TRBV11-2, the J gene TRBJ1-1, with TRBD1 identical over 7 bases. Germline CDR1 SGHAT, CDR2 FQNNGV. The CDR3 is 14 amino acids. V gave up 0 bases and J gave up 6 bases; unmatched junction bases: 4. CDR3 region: CASSLETGTPEAFF. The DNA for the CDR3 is TGTGCCAGCAGCTTAGAGACAGGGACCCCTGAAGCTTTCTTT.

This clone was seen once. The CDR3 region has the DNA TGTGCCAGCAGCCCCACAGGGACTGGAAACACCATATATTTT. Translating gives CASSPTGTGNTIYF. V gene TRBV11-2 combines with J gene TRBJ1-3; TRBD1 might be the D (6 bases). Trimming cost V 5 bases and J 2 bases, with 10 bases left between them. Germline values: CDR1 SGHAT, CDR2 FQNNGV. The CDR3 is made up of 14 amino acids.

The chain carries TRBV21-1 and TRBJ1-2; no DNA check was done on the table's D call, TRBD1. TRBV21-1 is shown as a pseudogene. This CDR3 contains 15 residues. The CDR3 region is CASSLRRTGGRGYTF. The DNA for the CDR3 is TGTGCCAGCAGCCTGAGACGGACAGGGGGCCGGGGCTACACCTTC.

The CDR3 coding sequence is TGTGCCAGCAGCTTGGTGGGACTAGCCCAAGATACGCAGTATTTT. Its translation: CASSLVGLAQDTQYF. This chain joins TRBV5-4 and TRBJ2-3; 9 nucleotides line up with TRBD2. V was pared by 0 bases and J by 5 bases, with 4 bases of the junction left unmatched. Germline lookup yields CDR1 SGHNT and CDR2 YYREEE (reference sequence). The CDR3 contains 15 residues.

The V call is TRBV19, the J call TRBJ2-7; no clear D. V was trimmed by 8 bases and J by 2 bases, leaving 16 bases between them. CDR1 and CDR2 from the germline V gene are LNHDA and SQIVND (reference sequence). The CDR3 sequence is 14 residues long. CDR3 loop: CASPFPGIAYEQYF. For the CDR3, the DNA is TGTGCCAGTCCTTTCCCTGGAATAGCCTACGAGCAGTACTTC.

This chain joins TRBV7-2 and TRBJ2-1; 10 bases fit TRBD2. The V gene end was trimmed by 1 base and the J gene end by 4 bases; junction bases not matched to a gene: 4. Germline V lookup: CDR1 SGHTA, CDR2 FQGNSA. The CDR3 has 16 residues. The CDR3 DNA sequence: TGTGCCAGCAGCTTAGACGGGACTAGCGTATACAATGAGCAGTTCTTC. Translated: CASSLDGTSVYNEQFF. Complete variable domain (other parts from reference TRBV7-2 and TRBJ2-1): GAGVSQSPSNKVTEKGKDVELRCDPISGHTALYWYRQSLGQGLEFLIYFQGNSAPDKSGLPSDRFSAERTGGSVSTLTIQRTQQEDSAVYLCASSLDGTSVYNEQFFGPGTRLTVL.